The sample holds a few counts of the clone carrying this TCR beta chain. This specimen comes from a study of blood T cell repertoires in COVID-19. Study-level information: Spain, Italy and the United States supplied samples that represented acute and convalescent COVID-19. PBMCs, B-cell-depleted T cells, or T cells were the source of the cDNA or gDNA that made up the material.

The germline V gene encodes CDR1 MDHEN and CDR2 SYDVKM. The CDR3 runs to 15 residues. Trimming at V came to 2 bases and at J to 1 base, leaving 5 bases not matched to a gene. Original analysis: Estimation of nucleated cell counts was performed using reference gene primer amplification. Using immunoSEQ multiplex PCR, the repertoire was profiled, and TCRdb retains in-frame clones only, with some absent. The V and J calls and the clone size are those of that table, but D and trimming were determined from the DNA. This sample has several thousand clones, with 70% to 90% found just once. Sequences were obtained from peripheral blood. The chain uses TRBV28 and TRBJ2-7; TRBD1 matches at 7 bases. This clonotype originated in a human donor with active COVID-19. The donor label of this sample is uncertain. CDR3 sequence: CASSLARDSSYEQYF. The CDR3 nucleotides are TGTGCCAGCAGTTTAGCCCGGGACAGTTCCTACGAGCAGTACTTC.